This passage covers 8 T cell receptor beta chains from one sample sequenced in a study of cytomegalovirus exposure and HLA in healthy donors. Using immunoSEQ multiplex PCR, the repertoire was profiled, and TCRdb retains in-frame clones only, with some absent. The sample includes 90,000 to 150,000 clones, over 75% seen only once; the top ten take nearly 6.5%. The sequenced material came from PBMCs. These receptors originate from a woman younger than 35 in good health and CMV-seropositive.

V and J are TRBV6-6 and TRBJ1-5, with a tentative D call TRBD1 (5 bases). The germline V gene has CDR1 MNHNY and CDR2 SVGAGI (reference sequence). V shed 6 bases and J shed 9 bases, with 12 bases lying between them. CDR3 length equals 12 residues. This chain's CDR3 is CASSPGQGPQHF. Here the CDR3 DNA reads TGTGCCAGCAGCCCCGGCCAGGGGCCCCAGCATTTT.

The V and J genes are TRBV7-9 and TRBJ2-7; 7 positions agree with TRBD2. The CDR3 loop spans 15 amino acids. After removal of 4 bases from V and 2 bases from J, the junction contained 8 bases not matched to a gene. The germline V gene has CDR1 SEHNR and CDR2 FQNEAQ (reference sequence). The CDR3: CASSSRRAGAYEQYF. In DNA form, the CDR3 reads TGTGCCAGCAGCTCTCGGCGTGCGGGAGCCTACGAGCAGTACTTC.

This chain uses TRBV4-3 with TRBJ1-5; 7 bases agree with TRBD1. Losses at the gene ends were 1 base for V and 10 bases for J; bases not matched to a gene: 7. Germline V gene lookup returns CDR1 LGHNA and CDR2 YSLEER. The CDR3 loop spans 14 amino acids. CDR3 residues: CASSQVTGNPPQHF. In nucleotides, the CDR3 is TGCGCCAGCAGCCAAGTGACAGGGAACCCCCCCCAGCATTTT.

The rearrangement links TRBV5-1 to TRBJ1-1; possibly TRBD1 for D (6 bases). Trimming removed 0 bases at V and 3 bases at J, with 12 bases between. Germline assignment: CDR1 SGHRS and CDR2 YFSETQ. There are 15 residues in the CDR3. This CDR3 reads CASSLVGRGDTEAFF. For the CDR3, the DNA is TGCGCCAGCAGCTTGGTGGGCAGGGGAGACACTGAAGCTTTCTTT.

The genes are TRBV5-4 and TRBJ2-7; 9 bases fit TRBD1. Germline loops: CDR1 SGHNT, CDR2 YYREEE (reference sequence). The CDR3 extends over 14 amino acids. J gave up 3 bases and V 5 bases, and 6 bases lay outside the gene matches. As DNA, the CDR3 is TGTGCCAGCAGACTACAGGGGGCGGGCTACGAGCAGTACTTC. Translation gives CASRLQGAGYEQYF.

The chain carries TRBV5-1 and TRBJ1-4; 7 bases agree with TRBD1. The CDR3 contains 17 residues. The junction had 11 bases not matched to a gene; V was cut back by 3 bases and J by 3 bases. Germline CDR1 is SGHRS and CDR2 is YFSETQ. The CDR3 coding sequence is TGCGCCAGCAGCTGGGACAGCATCAGGAGTGCTAATGAAAAACTGTTTTTT. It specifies CASSWDSIRSANEKLFF.

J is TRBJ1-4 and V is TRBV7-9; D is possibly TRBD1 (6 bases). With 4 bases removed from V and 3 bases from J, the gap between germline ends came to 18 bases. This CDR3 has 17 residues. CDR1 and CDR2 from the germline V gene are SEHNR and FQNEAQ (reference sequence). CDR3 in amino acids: CASSYFPGGAANEKLFF. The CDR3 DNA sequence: TGTGCCAGCAGCTATTTCCCCGGGGGGGCGGCTAATGAAAAACTGTTTTTT. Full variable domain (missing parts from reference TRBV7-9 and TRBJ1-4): DTGVSQNPRHKITKRGQNVTFRCDPISEHNRLYWYRQTLGQGPEFLTYFQNEAQLEKSRLLSDRFSAERPKGSFSTLEIQRTEQGDSAMYLCASSYFPGGAANEKLFFGSGTQLSVL.

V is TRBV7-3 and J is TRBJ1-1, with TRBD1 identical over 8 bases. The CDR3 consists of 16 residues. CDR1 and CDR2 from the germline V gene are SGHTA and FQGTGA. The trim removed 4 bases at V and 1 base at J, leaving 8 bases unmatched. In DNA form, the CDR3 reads TGTGCCAGCAGCTACAGGGGGGGGCATGAGAACACTGAAGCTTTCTTT. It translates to CASSYRGGHENTEAFF.